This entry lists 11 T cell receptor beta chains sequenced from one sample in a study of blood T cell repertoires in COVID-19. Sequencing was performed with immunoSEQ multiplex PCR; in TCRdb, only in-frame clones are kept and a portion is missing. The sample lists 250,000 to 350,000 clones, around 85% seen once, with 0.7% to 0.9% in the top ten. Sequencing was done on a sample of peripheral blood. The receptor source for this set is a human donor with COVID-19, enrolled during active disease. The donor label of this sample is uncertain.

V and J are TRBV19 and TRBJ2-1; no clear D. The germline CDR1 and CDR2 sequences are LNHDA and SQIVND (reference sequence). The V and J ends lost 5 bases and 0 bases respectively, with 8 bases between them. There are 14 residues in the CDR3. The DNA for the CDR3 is TGTGCCAGTAGTTTTTGGAGCTCCTACAATGAGCAGTTCTTC. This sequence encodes CASSFWSSYNEQFF.

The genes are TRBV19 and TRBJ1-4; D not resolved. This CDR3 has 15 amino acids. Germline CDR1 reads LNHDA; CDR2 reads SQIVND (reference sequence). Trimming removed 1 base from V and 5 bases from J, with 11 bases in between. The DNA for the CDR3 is TGTGCCAGTAGTATAGGGTGGCAGGAAAATGAAAAACTGTTTTTT. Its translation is CASSIGWQENEKLFF.

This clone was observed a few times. CDR3 DNA: TGCGCCAGCAGCTTCGGTAGCGGGATGTACTTC. Translation: CASSFGSGMYF. V gene TRBV5-1 combines with J gene TRBJ2-7; TRBD2 matches at 8 bases. The CDR3 loop spans 11 amino acids. Germline V gene sequence: CDR1 SGHRS, CDR2 YFSETQ. Unmatched junction bases numbered 4, after V lost 2 bases and J lost 12 bases.

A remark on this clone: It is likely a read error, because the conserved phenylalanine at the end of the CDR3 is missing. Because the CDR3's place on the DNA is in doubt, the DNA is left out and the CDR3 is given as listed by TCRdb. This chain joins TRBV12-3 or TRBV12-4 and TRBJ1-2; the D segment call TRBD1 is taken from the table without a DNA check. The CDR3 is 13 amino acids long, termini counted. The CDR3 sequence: CASALSETGVVIY.

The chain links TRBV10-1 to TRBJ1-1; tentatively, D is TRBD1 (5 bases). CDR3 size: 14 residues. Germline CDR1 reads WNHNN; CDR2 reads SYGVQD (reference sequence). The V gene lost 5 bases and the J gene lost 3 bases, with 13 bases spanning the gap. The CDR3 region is CASSPSRGYTEAFF. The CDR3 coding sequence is TGCGCCAGCAGTCCGTCTAGGGGCTACACTGAAGCTTTCTTT.

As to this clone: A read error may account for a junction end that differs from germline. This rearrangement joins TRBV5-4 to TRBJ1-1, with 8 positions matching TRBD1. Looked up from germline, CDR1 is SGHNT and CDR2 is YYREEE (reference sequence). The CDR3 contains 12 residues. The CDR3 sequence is CASSLDRVEAFF. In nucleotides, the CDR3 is TGTGCCAGCAGTTTGGACAGGGTGGAAGCTTTCTTT. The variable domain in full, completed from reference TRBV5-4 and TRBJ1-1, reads ETGVTQSPTHLIKTRGQQVTLRCSSQSGHNTVSWYQQALGQGPQFIFQYYREEENGRGNFPPRFSGLQFPNYSSELNVNALELDDSALYLCASSLDRVEAFFGQGTRLTVV.

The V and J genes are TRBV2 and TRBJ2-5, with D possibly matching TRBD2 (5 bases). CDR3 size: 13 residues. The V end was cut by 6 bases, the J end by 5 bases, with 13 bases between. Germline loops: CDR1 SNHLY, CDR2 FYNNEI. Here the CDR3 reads CASSWTLEETQYF. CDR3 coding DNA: TGTGCCAGCAGCTGGACTTTGGAGGAGACCCAGTACTTC.

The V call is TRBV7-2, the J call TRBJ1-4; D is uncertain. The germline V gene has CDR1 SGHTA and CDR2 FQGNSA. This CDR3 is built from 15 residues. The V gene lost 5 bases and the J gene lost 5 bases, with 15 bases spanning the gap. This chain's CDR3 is CASSGDRVPNEKLFF. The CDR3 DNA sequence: TGTGCCAGCAGCGGAGACCGGGTCCCGAATGAAAAACTGTTTTTT.

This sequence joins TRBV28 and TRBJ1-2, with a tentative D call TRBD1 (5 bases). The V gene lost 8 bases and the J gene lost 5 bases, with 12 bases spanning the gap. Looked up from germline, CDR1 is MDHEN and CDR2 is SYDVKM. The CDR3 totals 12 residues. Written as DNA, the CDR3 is TGTGCCAGCGCGCGGGGGAATTATGGCTACACCTTC. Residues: CASARGNYGYTF.

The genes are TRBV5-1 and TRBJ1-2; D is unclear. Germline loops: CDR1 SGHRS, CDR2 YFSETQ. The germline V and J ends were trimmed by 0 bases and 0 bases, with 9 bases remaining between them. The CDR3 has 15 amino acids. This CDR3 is CASSLGAGANYGYTF. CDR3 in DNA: TGCGCCAGCAGCTTGGGCGCCGGGGCTAACTATGGCTACACCTTC.

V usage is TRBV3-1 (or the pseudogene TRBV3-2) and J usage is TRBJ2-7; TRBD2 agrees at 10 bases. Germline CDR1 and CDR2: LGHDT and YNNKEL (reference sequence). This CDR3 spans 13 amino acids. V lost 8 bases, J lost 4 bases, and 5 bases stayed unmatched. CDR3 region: CASRLAGIYEQYF. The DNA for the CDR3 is TGTGCCAGCCGACTAGCGGGCATTTACGAGCAGTACTTC.